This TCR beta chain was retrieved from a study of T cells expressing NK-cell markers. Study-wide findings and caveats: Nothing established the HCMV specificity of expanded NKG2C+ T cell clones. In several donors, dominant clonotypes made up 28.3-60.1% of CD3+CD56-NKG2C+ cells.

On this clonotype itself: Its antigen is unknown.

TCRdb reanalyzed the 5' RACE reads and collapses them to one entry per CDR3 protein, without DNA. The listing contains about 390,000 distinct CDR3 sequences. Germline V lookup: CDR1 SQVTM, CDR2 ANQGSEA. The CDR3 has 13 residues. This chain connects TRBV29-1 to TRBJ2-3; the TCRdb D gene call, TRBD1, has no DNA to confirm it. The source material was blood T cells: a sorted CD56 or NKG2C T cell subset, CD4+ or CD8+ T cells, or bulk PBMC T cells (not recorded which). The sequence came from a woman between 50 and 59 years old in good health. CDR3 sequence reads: CSVPGQGVDTQYF.